Listed below are T cell receptor beta chains from one sample, sequenced in a study of cytomegalovirus exposure and HLA in healthy donors. Clones were sequenced by immunoSEQ multiplex PCR, and TCRdb holds only the in-frame ones, with some missing. Of about 110,000 clones in the sample, approximately 73% were seen once. Sequencing was done on a sample of PBMCs. These receptors were collected from a man in his forties in good health and CMV-seronegative. Both conserved end residues are part of each CDR3. A D gene is named only where the DNA matches it firmly. Clone size appears in some rows only: once, few, many, or a class for an expanded clone.

V gene: TRBV15; CDR3 length: 15; D gene: TRBD1; J gene: TRBJ2-1; clone size: .; CDR3 DNA: TGTGCCACCAGCAGGACCGGGACAGGGGTGAATGAGCAGTTCTTC; CDR3 protein: CATSRTGTGVNEQFF
V gene: TRBV28; CDR3 length: 13; D gene: TRBD1; J gene: TRBJ1-2; clone size: .; CDR3 DNA: TGTGCCACCCAGGACAGGGGGAACTATGGCTACACCTTC; CDR3 protein: CATQDRGNYGYTF
V gene: TRBV11-2; CDR3 length: 11; D gene: .; J gene: TRBJ2-3; clone size: .; CDR3 DNA: TGTGCCAGCAGCCCCGAGGGCAGGCAGTATTTT; CDR3 protein: CASSPEGRQYF
V gene: TRBV4-1; CDR3 length: 17; D gene: .; J gene: TRBJ1-2; clone size: .; CDR3 DNA: TGCGCCAGCAGCCAAGATGGGCAGGGGAGAGGAGTCTATGGCTACACCTTC; CDR3 protein: CASSQDGQGRGVYGYTF
V gene: TRBV6-6; CDR3 length: 14; D gene: .; J gene: TRBJ1-6; clone size: .; CDR3 DNA: TGTGCCAGCAAGGTGGACAGTGAATATTCACCCCTCCACTTT; CDR3 protein: CASKVDSEYSPLHF
V gene: TRBV7-2; CDR3 length: 14; D gene: TRBD1; J gene: TRBJ1-1; clone size: .; CDR3 DNA: TGTGCCAGCAGCCCGCAGGGGGCATGGACTGAAGCTTTCTTT; CDR3 protein: CASSPQGAWTEAFF
V gene: TRBV5-1; CDR3 length: 14; D gene: .; J gene: TRBJ1-4; clone size: .; CDR3 DNA: TGCGCCAGCACGCTGGGGGACTATAATGAAAAACTGTTTTTT; CDR3 protein: CASTLGDYNEKLFF
V gene: TRBV7-2; CDR3 length: 17; D gene: TRBD2; J gene: TRBJ2-6; clone size: .; CDR3 DNA: TGTGCCAGCAGCGCAAGCGGGGGGAGCTCTGGGGCCAACGTCCTGACTTTC; CDR3 protein: CASSASGGSSGANVLTF
V gene: TRBV27; CDR3 length: 12; D gene: .; J gene: TRBJ2-3; clone size: few; CDR3 DNA: TGTGCCAGCAGTTTTGTGAGTGATACGCAGTATTTT; CDR3 protein: CASSFVSDTQYF
V gene: TRBV4-1; CDR3 length: 15; D gene: .; J gene: TRBJ2-3; clone size: .; CDR3 DNA: TGCGCCAGCAGCCAAGATCAGGCCACCACAGATACGCAGTATTTT; CDR3 protein: CASSQDQATTDTQYF
V gene: TRBV7-9; CDR3 length: 13; D gene: TRBD1; J gene: TRBJ2-7; clone size: few; CDR3 DNA: TGTGCCGGTCGAGACAGGGACTCCTACGAGCAGTACTTC; CDR3 protein: CAGRDRDSYEQYF
V gene: TRBV4-3; CDR3 length: 18; D gene: .; J gene: TRBJ1-1; clone size: .; CDR3 DNA: TGCGCCAGCAGCCAAAGAGGGTTTTACAGGGAAGGAGAAACTGAAGCTTTCTTC; CDR3 protein: CASSQRGFYREGETEAFF
V gene: TRBV7-9; CDR3 length: 15; D gene: TRBD1; J gene: TRBJ1-4; clone size: .; CDR3 DNA: TGTGCCAGCAGATATGGAGGGACAGGGGCCGAAAAACTGTTTTTT; CDR3 protein: CASRYGGTGAEKLFF
V gene: TRBV7-3; CDR3 length: 13; D gene: .; J gene: TRBJ1-5; clone size: .; CDR3 DNA: TGTGCCAGCAGCGGGGCAGCCGGTCAGCCCCAGCATTTT; CDR3 protein: CASSGAAGQPQHF
V gene: TRBV29-1; CDR3 length: 14; D gene: .; J gene: TRBJ2-5; clone size: .; CDR3 DNA: TGCAGCCTCAGGGGCCAGACGTCGAAAGAGACCCAGTACTTC; CDR3 protein: CSLRGQTSKETQYF
V gene: TRBV6-1; CDR3 length: 16; D gene: TRBD2; J gene: TRBJ2-7; clone size: .; CDR3 DNA: TGTGCCAGCAGTGAAACGGGACTAGCGGGGGGGGGCGAGCAGTACTTC; CDR3 protein: CASSETGLAGGGEQYF
V gene: TRBV14; CDR3 length: 19; D gene: .; J gene: TRBJ2-3; clone size: .; CDR3 DNA: TGTGCCAGCAGCCAAGATCGGAGGCGGGGCGCCATTAACACAGATACGCAGTATTTT; CDR3 protein: CASSQDRRRGAINTDTQYF
V gene: TRBV4-1; CDR3 length: 17; D gene: .; J gene: TRBJ2-3; clone size: .; CDR3 DNA: TGCGCCAGCAGCCAAGATGGGGCGGGACGAGGGGCAGATACGCAGTATTTT; CDR3 protein: CASSQDGAGRGADTQYF